In this sample, the clone carrying this TCR beta chain turned up many times. The target antigen is unknown. The sample is drawn from a study of neurological immune-mediated disorders. Germline V gene data show CDR1 as SGHRS and CDR2 as YFSETQ. The V and J ends lost 0 bases and 2 bases respectively, with 9 bases between them. This CDR3 has 14 residues. TCRdb passed the 5' RACE reads through MiXCR, listing each CDR3 protein once. The sample has under 80,000 distinct CDR3 sequences; around 5.2% are singletons. Overall study findings and caveats: No sharing of CDR3 amino acid sequences was observed among expanded clones across subjects, suggesting private repertoires in all groups.

This TCR came from a woman under 40 with multiple sclerosis. Specimen: PBMCs. The genes are TRBV5-1 and TRBJ2-7, with D perhaps TRBD2 (6 bases). CDR3 sequence reads: CASSLDGSPYEQYF. As DNA, the CDR3 is TGCGCCAGCAGCTTGGACGGGAGCCCCTACGAGCAGTACTTC.